There are many counts of the clone carrying this TCR beta chain. The target antigen is unknown. This entry comes from a study of early T cells in non-severe SARS-CoV-2 infection. Overall study context: Sequencing was performed on bulk RNA from unsorted whole blood, leaving chains unpaired.

Germline CDR1 SGHVS, CDR2 FNYEAQ. The CDR3 length is 17 residues. The V segment lost 1 base and the J segment 4 bases; nucleotides outside the gene matches: 6. Unique molecular identifiers were attached to individual cDNA molecules. TCRdb used MiXCR to reprocess the 5' RACE reads, holding one entry per CDR3 protein. The sample lists tens of thousands of distinct CDR3 sequences, around 7% occurring once. Study-wide findings and caveats: Missing private and CD4 specificities, VDJdb matching favored anti-spike CD8 responses.

The receptor comes from an adult who was a healthcare worker with PCR-confirmed SARS-CoV-2 infection or an uninfected control (not recorded which). The J gene is TRBJ2-1, the V gene TRBV7-6; TRBD2 agrees at 11 bases. The sample taken for sequencing was whole blood. The CDR3 region is CASSLDPASGGYNEQFF. Here the CDR3 DNA reads TGTGCCAGCAGCTTAGATCCGGCTAGCGGGGGGTACAATGAGCAGTTCTTC.